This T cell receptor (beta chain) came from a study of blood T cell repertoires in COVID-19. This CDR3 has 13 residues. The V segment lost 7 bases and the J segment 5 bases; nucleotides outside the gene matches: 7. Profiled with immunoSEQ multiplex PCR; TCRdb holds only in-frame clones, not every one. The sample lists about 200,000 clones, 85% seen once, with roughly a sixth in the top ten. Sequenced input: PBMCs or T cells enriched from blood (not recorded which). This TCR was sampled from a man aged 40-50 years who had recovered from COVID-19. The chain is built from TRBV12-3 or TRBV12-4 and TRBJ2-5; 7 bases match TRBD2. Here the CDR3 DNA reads TGTGCCAGCACCCATGGGGGGGTGGAGACCCAGTACTTC. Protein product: CASTHGGVETQYF.